A selection of T cell receptor beta chains follows, all from one sample in a study of T cell responses to AZD1222 COVID-19 vaccine. Repertoires were generated with immunoSEQ multiplex PCR, while TCRdb's copy carries only in-frame clones and drops some. Of some 150,000 clones listed, 89% are singletons. The sample here was peripheral blood, taken 28 days after the second AZD1222 dose. These receptors originate from an adult who received the AZD1222 COVID-19 vaccine. Each CDR3 is given with its conserved first and last residue. The D gene is left open where the match is weak. Not all rows give a size; the values are once, few, many and, for expanded clones, a class.

d_call	j_call	clone_size	v_call	cdr3_nt	cdr3_aa
NA	TRBJ2-7	NA	TRBV19	TGTGCCAGTACCTCGGGGAGCTACGAGCAGTACTTC	CASTSGSYEQYF
TRBD1	TRBJ1-2	few	TRBV29-1	TGCAGCGTTGAGGGAGGGGACAGCTATGGCTACACCTTC	CSVEGGDSYGYTF
NA	TRBJ2-7	NA	TRBV19	TGTGCCAGTGGCCCTAGCCAAGTCTACGAGCAGTACTTC	CASGPSQVYEQYF
TRBD2	TRBJ2-1	NA	TRBV7-6	TGTGCCAGCAGCTTGTACTGGACTAGCGGGGGCTCCTACAATGAGCAGTTCTTC	CASSLYWTSGGSYNEQFF
TRBD1	TRBJ2-1	NA	TRBV9	TGTGCCAGCAGCCCAGGGACAGACCACTACAATGAGCAGTTCTTC	CASSPGTDHYNEQFF
TRBD1	TRBJ2-7	NA	TRBV6-5	TGTGCCAGCAGTTACTCGGGGGACAGCTACGAGCAGTACTTC	CASSYSGDSYEQYF
TRBD1	TRBJ2-7	NA	TRBV3-1/TRBV3-2	TGTGCCAGCAGCCGGGGGAGGGGACAGGGCTACGAGCAGTACTTC	CASSRGRGQGYEQYF
NA	TRBJ2-1	NA	TRBV7-9	TGTGCCAGCAGTAAAAGATGGTGGGGTTCGGACAATGAGCAGTTCTTC	CASSKRWWGSDNEQFF
TRBD1	TRBJ1-1	NA	TRBV25-1	TGTGCCAGCAGTGAATTCTTGGGTGGGACAGTAAACACTGAAGCTTTCTTT	CASSEFLGGTVNTEAFF
TRBD2	TRBJ2-1	NA	TRBV7-9	TGTGCCAGCAGCGATCGACTAGCGGGGTACAATGAGCAGTTCTTC	CASSDRLAGYNEQFF
NA	TRBJ1-4	NA	TRBV19	TGTGCCAGTAAGCGTAGCCACCCCGCAACTAATGAAAAACTGTTTTTT	CASKRSHPATNEKLFF
NA	TRBJ1-2	NA	TRBV3-1/TRBV3-2	TGTGCCAGCAGCCAAGGAACAGACTATGGCTACACCTTC	CASSQGTDYGYTF
TRBD1	TRBJ2-3	NA	TRBV19	TGTGCCAGTAGTACGAGCCAGGGGGTTGTGTATACGCAGTATTTT	CASSTSQGVVYTQYF
NA	TRBJ2-1	NA	TRBV2	TGTGCCAGCAGCGTTAATGCGTACATTGGTGAGCAGTTCTTC	CASSVNAYIGEQFF
TRBD1	TRBJ1-5	once	TRBV18	TGTGCCAGCTCACCAGGGACAGGGGATTTGGATAGTCAGCCCCAGCATTTT	CASSPGTGDLDSQPQHF
TRBD2	TRBJ2-3	NA	TRBV24-1	TGTGCCACCAGTTCCCCTAGCGGGAGTTTGGCAGATACGCAGTATTTT	CATSSPSGSLADTQYF
TRBD1	TRBJ2-7	NA	TRBV19	TGTGCCAGTAGTACTCTTAGACAGGGCAACTACGAGCAGTACTTC	CASSTLRQGNYEQYF
TRBD2	TRBJ2-3	few	TRBV6-5	TGTGCCAGCAGTTTCGGGAGCGGGATGGGGGGGGATACGCAGTATTTT	CASSFGSGMGGDTQYF
NA	TRBJ2-1	NA	TRBV3-1/TRBV3-2	TGTGCCAGCAGCCAAATACGGCCTGCTACTTACAATGAGCAGTTCTTC	CASSQIRPATYNEQFF
TRBD2	TRBJ2-7	NA	TRBV2	TGTGCCAGCAGTGGAGGGAGGGGCTACGAGCAGTACTTC	CASSGGRGYEQYF
TRBD1	TRBJ1-2	NA	TRBV15	TGTGCCACCAGCAGGGGACAGGGAGCAATCTATGGCTACACCTTC	CATSRGQGAIYGYTF
TRBD1	TRBJ2-1	NA	TRBV24-1	TGTGCCACCAGTGATTTCCGGGACAGGGTGGGCAATGAGCAGTTCTTC	CATSDFRDRVGNEQFF
NA	TRBJ2-7	NA	TRBV18	TGTGCCAGCTCACCACCAAATCAGGGGTATTCCTACGAGCAGTACTTC	CASSPPNQGYSYEQYF
NA	TRBJ1-5	NA	TRBV20-1	TGCAGTGCTAAACAGCCCCAGCATTTT	CSAKQPQHF
TRBD1	TRBJ2-4	NA	TRBV28	TGTGCCAGCAGTTCCAGACAGGGGGCCTTTGTGCGGGGCCTTATAGCCAAAAACATTCAGTACTTC	CASSSRQGAFVRGLIAKNIQYF
NA	TRBJ2-7	NA	TRBV4-1	TGCGCCAGCAGCCAAGACATGGTCAAGCGGGTTTTGTTCTACGAGCAGTACTTC	CASSQDMVKRVLFYEQYF
NA	TRBJ2-7	NA	TRBV6-5	TGTGCCAGCAGCGCGGGGTCGGGGGAGCAGTACTTC	CASSAGSGEQYF
NA	TRBJ1-3	NA	TRBV9	TGTGCCAGCAGCGTAGGAGGGGGGTCAGGAAGCACCATATATTTT	CASSVGGGSGSTIYF
NA	TRBJ2-1	few	TRBV24-1	TGTGCCACCAGTGACCCCCGACTGCAAAGAGAGCAGTTCTTC	CATSDPRLQREQFF
TRBD2	TRBJ2-1	once	TRBV28	TGTGCCAGCAGTTTCCGCCGCTTAGCGGGAGGGCCCGGCAATGAGCAGTTCTTC	CASSFRRLAGGPGNEQFF
NA	TRBJ1-2	NA	TRBV28	TGTGCCAGCAGTTGGCCGTATGGCTACACCTTC	CASSWPYGYTF
TRBD2	TRBJ2-3	NA	TRBV29-1	TGCAGCGTTGAGGAACTAGCGGGCACAGATACGCAGTATTTT	CSVEELAGTDTQYF
NA	TRBJ2-5	NA	TRBV11-3	TGTGCCAGCAGCTTAGACCCACGAGGGGGAGAGACCCAGTACTTC	CASSLDPRGGETQYF